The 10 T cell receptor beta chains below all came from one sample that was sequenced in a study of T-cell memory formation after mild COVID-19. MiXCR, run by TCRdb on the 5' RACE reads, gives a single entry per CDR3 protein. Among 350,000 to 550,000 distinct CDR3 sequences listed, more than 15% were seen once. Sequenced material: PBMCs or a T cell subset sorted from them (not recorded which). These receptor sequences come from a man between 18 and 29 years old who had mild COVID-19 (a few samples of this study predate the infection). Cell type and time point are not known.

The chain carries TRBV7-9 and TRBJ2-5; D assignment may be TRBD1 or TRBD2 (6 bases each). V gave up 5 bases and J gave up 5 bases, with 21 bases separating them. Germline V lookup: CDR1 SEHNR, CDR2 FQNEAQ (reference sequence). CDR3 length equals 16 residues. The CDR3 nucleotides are TGTGCCAGCAGCCCGAGCTGGACAGACCGGGGGGAGACCCAGTACTTC. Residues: CASSPSWTDRGETQYF.

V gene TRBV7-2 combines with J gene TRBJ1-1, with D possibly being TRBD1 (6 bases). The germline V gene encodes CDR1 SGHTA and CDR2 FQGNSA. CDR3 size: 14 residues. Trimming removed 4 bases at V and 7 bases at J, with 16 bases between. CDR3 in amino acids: CASSSRGGADEAFF. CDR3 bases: TGTGCCAGCAGCTCCCGTGGGGGGGCCGATGAAGCTTTCTTT. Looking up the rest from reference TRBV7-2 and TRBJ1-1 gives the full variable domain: GAGVSQSPSNKVTEKGKDVELRCDPISGHTALYWYRQSLGQGLEFLIYFQGNSAPDKSGLPSDRFSAERTGGSVSTLTIQRTQQEDSAVYLCASSSRGGADEAFFGQGTRLTVV.

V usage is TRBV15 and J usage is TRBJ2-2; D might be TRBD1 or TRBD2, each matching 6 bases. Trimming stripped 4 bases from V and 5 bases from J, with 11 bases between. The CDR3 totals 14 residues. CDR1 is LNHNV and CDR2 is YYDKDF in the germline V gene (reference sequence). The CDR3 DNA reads TGTGCCACCAGCATAGGAGGGGGGACCGGGGAGCTGTTTTTT. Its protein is CATSIGGGTGELFF.

CDR3 nucleotides: TGTGCCACGGGGACCGATAATCAGCCCCAGCATTTT. Its protein product is CATGTDNQPQHF. The chain uses TRBV6-6 and TRBJ1-5, with D perhaps TRBD1 (5 bases). Trimming pared 10 bases from V and 4 bases from J, leaving 11 bases between. CDR1 is MNHNY, CDR2 SVGAGI, per germline (reference sequence). CDR3 length: 12 residues.

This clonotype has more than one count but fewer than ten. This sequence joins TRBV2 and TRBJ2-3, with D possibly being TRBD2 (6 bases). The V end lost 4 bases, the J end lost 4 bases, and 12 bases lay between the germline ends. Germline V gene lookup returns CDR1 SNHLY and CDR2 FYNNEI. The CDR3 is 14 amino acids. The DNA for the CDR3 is TGTGCCAGCAGTGTCGGAGGGTCTGCAGATACGCAGTATTTT. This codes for CASSVGGSADTQYF.

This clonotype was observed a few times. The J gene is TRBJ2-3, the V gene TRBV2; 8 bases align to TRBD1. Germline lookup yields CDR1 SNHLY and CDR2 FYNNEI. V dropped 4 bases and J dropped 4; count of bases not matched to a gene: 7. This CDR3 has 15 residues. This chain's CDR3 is CASSADRVSSDTQYF. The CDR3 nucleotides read TGTGCCAGCAGTGCGGACAGGGTGTCCTCAGATACGCAGTATTTT. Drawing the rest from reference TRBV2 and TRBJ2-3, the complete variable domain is EPEVTQTPSHQVTQMGQEVILRCVPISNHLYFYWYRQILGQKVEFLVSFYNNEISEKSEIFDDQFSVERPDGSNFTLKIRSTKLEDSAMYFCASSADRVSSDTQYFGPGTRLTVL.

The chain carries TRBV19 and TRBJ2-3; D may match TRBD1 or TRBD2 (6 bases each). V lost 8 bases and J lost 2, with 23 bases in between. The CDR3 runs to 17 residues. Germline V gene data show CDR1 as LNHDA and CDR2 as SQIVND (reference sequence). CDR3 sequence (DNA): TGTGCCAGTGGGGGCCCCCCGGGAGTCTTGTTCACAGATACGCAGTATTTT. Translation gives CASGGPPGVLFTDTQYF.

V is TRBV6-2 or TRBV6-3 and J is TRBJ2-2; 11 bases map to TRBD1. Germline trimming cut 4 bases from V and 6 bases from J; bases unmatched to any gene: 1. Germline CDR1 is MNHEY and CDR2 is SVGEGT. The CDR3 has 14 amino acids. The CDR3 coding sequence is TGTGCCAGCAGTTGGACAGGGGGCTCCGGGGAGCTGTTTTTT. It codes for CASSWTGGSGELFF.

The CDR3 nucleotides read TGTGCCAGCAGTTCGACAGGCGTTGAAGCTTTCTTT. It yields the protein CASSSTGVEAFF. The chain is built from TRBV28 and TRBJ1-1, with a tentative D call TRBD1 (6 bases). The germline gives CDR1 MDHEN, CDR2 SYDVKM. This CDR3 is built from 12 residues. V lost 4 bases, J lost 7 bases, and 10 bases lay in between.

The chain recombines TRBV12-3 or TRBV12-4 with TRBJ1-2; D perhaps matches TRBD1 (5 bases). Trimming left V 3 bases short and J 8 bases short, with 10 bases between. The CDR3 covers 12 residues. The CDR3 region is CASSLAGTGYTF. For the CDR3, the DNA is TGTGCCAGCAGTTTGGCTGGGACCGGCTACACCTTC.